The 21 T cell receptor beta chains below come from one sample, sequenced in a study of response to subunit inactivated influenza vaccine. MiXCR was run by TCRdb on the RT-PCR reads, yielding one entry per CDR3 protein. This table has roughly 500,000 distinct CDR3 sequences, 16% appearing once. The sample here was CD4+ T cells sorted from PBMCs, taken less than 30 months after vaccination. The receptors here all came from a man aged 45 to 70 who received an inactivated influenza vaccine.

There are many counts of this clonotype. The V gene is TRBV12-3 or TRBV12-4, the J gene TRBJ2-1; tentative D call: TRBD2 (5 bases). Trimming pared 5 bases from V and 4 bases from J, leaving 9 bases between. The CDR3 length is 13 residues. CDR3 loop: CASSGGQYNEQFF. The CDR3 nucleotides are TGTGCCAGCAGTGGAGGCCAATACAATGAGCAGTTCTTC.

This clonotype was seen only a few times. The rearrangement uses TRBV12-3 or TRBV12-4 and TRBJ1-2; D ambiguous. Trimming took off 9 bases at V and 4 bases at J, with 15 bases between the two ends. The CDR3 covers 13 residues. The CDR3 reads CASSIGLGYGYTF. As DNA, the CDR3 is TGTGCCAGTTCGATCGGACTTGGCTATGGCTACACCTTC.

A single count supports this clonotype. The chain uses TRBV18 and TRBJ2-6; TRBD1 matches at 8 bases. CDR1 and CDR2 from the germline V gene are KGHSH and LQKENI. The CDR3 has 19 amino acids. V trimming: 4 bases; J trimming: 0 bases; junction bases outside the gene matches: 11. CDR3: CASSQTGQGLLSGANVLTF. CDR3 nucleotides: TGTGCCAGCTCACAGACCGGACAGGGACTCCTCTCTGGGGCCAACGTCCTGACTTTC.

There are a few counts of this clonotype. The chain joins TRBV9 to TRBJ2-2; tentative D call: TRBD2 (6 bases). V was clipped by 2 bases and J by 4 bases, with 9 bases between them. From germline, CDR1 is SGDLS and CDR2 YYNGEE. The CDR3 loop spans 14 amino acids. The CDR3 DNA follows: TGTGCCAGCAGCGTCCGGGGAGGCACCGGGGAGCTGTTTTTT. The encoded protein is CASSVRGGTGELFF. The variable domain in full, with the rest retrieved from reference TRBV9 and TRBJ2-2, is DSGVTQTPKHLITATGQRVTLRCSPRSGDLSVYWYQQSLDQGLQFLIQYYNGEERAKGNILERFSAQQFPDLHSELNLSSLELGDSALYFCASSVRGGTGELFFGEGSRLTVL.

This clonotype was counted many times. The chain couples TRBV10-3 to TRBJ1-5, with D possibly being TRBD1 (5 bases). There are 12 residues in the CDR3. From germline, CDR1 is ENHRY and CDR2 SYGVKD. Trimming removed 8 bases from V and 4 bases from J, with 9 bases in between. CDR3 sequence: CAIGAANQPQHF. The CDR3 region has the DNA TGTGCCATCGGGGCAGCTAATCAGCCCCAGCATTTT.

This chain connects TRBV5-5 to TRBJ2-1; 9 nucleotides line up with TRBD2. Germline CDR1 is SGHKS and CDR2 is YYEKEE (reference sequence). V lost 2 bases and J lost 10; bases outside the gene matches: 7. The CDR3 is made up of 14 amino acids. This CDR3 is CASSLRLAEIEQFF. The DNA for the CDR3 is TGTGCCAGCAGCTTACGACTAGCGGAAATAGAGCAGTTCTTC.

The chain recombines TRBV5-6 with TRBJ2-2; D possibly corresponds to TRBD2 (6 bases). Germline CDR1 SGHDT, CDR2 YYEEEE. Trimming stripped 5 bases from V and 7 bases from J, with 12 bases between. The CDR3 contains 13 residues. The CDR3 DNA sequence: TGTGCCAGCAGACGGGGAGGCAGCGGGGAGCTGTTTTTT. It encodes CASRRGGSGELFF.

This clonotype came up a few times. J is TRBJ1-6 and V is TRBV5-1; perhaps TRBD1 as D (5 bases). V was pared by 6 bases and J by 7 bases, with 14 bases between. The CDR3 contains 14 residues. Looked up from germline, CDR1 is SGHRS and CDR2 is YFSETQ. CDR3 DNA: TGCGCCAGCACCCTTGACAGTGGAAATTCACCCCTCCACTTT. Protein: CASTLDSGNSPLHF.

V is TRBV7-9 and J is TRBJ2-2, with TRBD1 identical over 7 bases. This CDR3 comprises 16 residues. Trimming cost V 4 bases and J 5 bases; bases outside gene matches: 10. Germline V gene data show CDR1 as SEHNR and CDR2 as FQNEAQ (reference sequence). The CDR3 coding sequence is TGTGCCAGCAGCTCTCGGACAGGCCGGTTAACCGGGGAGCTGTTTTTT. Its protein is CASSSRTGRLTGELFF.

This clonotype was seen a handful of times. This chain links TRBV27 with TRBJ2-1; D may be TRBD1 (6 bases). The germline V and J ends were trimmed by 6 bases and 9 bases, with 18 bases remaining between them. CDR1 and CDR2 from the germline V gene are MNHEY and SMNVEV (reference sequence). CDR3 length equals 14 residues. In DNA form, the CDR3 reads TGTGCCAGCAGAACTTATCCAGGGGTGAGTGAGCAGTTCTTC. Translation gives CASRTYPGVSEQFF.

This clonotype has a handful of counts. The chain combines TRBV6-1 with TRBJ2-1; the match to TRBD2 covers 13 bases. The CDR3 length is 14 residues. Germline V gene sequence: CDR1 MNHNS, CDR2 SASEGT. V trimming: 7 bases; J trimming: 8 bases; junction bases outside the gene matches: 5. The CDR3 here is CASTGTSGNYEQFF. CDR3 coding DNA: TGTGCCAGCACCGGGACTAGCGGGAACTATGAGCAGTTCTTC.

This chain uses TRBV5-8 with TRBJ2-5; D is perhaps TRBD1 (5 bases). The CDR3 consists of 15 residues. The V and J ends lost 0 bases and 4 bases respectively, with 13 bases between them. CDR1 is SGHTS, CDR2 YDEGEE, per germline. In DNA form, the CDR3 reads TGTGCCAGCAGCTTGGAAGGGCAGGGCGGAGAGACCCAGTACTTC. It translates to CASSLEGQGGETQYF.

This clonotype was seen more than once but under ten times. The V gene is TRBV5-1, the J gene TRBJ2-3, with TRBD1 matching over 7 bases. The ends lost 4 bases at V and 2 bases at J; junction bases unmatched: 7. The germline V gene encodes CDR1 SGHRS and CDR2 YFSETQ. This CDR3 contains 15 residues. The CDR3 loop is CASSRQGIHTDTQYF. CDR3 nucleotide sequence: TGCGCCAGCAGCCGACAGGGAATTCACACAGATACGCAGTATTTT.

This clonotype was seen more than once but under ten times. V and J are TRBV19 and TRBJ1-5, with 10 bases lining up with TRBD1. J gave up 14 bases and V 5 bases, and 12 bases lay outside the gene matches. Germline CDR1 reads LNHDA; CDR2 reads SQIVND (reference sequence). The CDR3 has 14 amino acids. The CDR3: CASSRQGAEPPKHF. CDR3 sequence (DNA): TGTGCCAGTAGTCGACAGGGGGCAGAACCCCCAAAGCATTTT.

This clonotype was seen a few times. The chain has TRBV6-1 and TRBJ2-7; the match to TRBD1 covers 11 bases. Germline lookup yields CDR1 MNHNS and CDR2 SASEGT. The CDR3 runs 16 residues. Unmatched junction bases numbered 13, after V lost 7 bases and J lost 5 bases. CDR3 in DNA: TGTGCCAGCACCGCAGTATGGGACAGGGGGAGAAACGAGCAGTACTTC. Translation gives CASTAVWDRGRNEQYF.

The CDR3 nucleotides are TGTGCCAGCAGTTTTGGCAGAAAGACTTACAATGAGCAGTTCTTC. Protein: CASSFGRKTYNEQFF. V is TRBV12-3 or TRBV12-4 and J is TRBJ2-1; D gene unclear. The CDR3 covers 15 residues. Trimming shortened V by 3 bases and J by 4 bases, and 13 bases separated the two germline ends.

This clonotype was recorded a few times. This chain connects TRBV6-5 to TRBJ2-2; D remains unclear. Germline V gene sequence: CDR1 MNHEY, CDR2 SVGAGI. V shed 0 bases and J shed 5 bases, with 13 bases lying between them. This CDR3 comprises 16 residues. The CDR3 DNA reads as TGTGCCAGCAGTTACTCGAGGTCTATCGGGACCGGGGAGCTGTTTTTT. Translation gives CASSYSRSIGTGELFF.

This chain uses TRBV10-3 with TRBJ1-1, with no clear D. The germline V gene has CDR1 ENHRY and CDR2 SYGVKD. V gave up 10 bases and J gave up 5 bases, with 11 bases separating them. The CDR3 contains 11 residues. Here the CDR3 DNA reads TGTGCCACCAGAGAACAAACTGAAGCTTTCTTT. Translated, it gives CATREQTEAFF.

This clonotype was found many times. The rearrangement links TRBV28 to TRBJ2-5; D remains ambiguous. CDR3 size: 13 residues. Germline assignment: CDR1 MDHEN and CDR2 SYDVKM. V was shortened by 5 bases and J by 1 base, with 8 bases between the two germline ends. The CDR3 coding sequence is TGTGCCAGCAGTGGTGCGTCCCAAGAGACCCAGTACTTC. Amino acid sequence: CASSGASQETQYF.

This clonotype was observed at least ten times. This chain joins TRBV29-1 and TRBJ2-3; D possibly matches TRBD1 or TRBD2 (5 bases each). CDR3 length: 13 amino acids. V dropped 4 bases and J dropped 4 bases, with 12 bases sitting between them. Per the germline V gene, CDR1 is SQVTM and CDR2 is ANQGSEA. The CDR3 protein is CSVGGAPADTQYF. CDR3 bases: TGCAGCGTTGGAGGGGCGCCGGCAGATACGCAGTATTTT.

V usage is TRBV4-1 and J usage is TRBJ2-5; D remains ambiguous. The CDR3 is 14 residues long. CDR1 is MGHRA and CDR2 is YSYEKL in the germline V gene. The V and J ends lost 2 bases and 0 bases respectively, with 7 bases between them. The CDR3: CASSQSGYQETQYF. In DNA form, the CDR3 reads TGCGCCAGCAGCCAATCTGGCTACCAAGAGACCCAGTACTTC.